This TCR beta chain was sequenced during a study of blood T cell repertoires in COVID-19. Germline V gives CDR1 ENHRY, CDR2 SYGVKD. This CDR3 comprises 15 residues. The V end was cut by 0 bases, the J end by 4 bases, with 11 bases between. The table lists this clone with a count of one. Generated by immunoSEQ multiplex PCR, the TCRdb table keeps only in-frame clones and is missing some. The sample lists 260,000 or so clones, just over 85% occurring once. Source material: PBMCs or T cells enriched from blood (not recorded which). The V and J genes are TRBV10-3 and TRBJ2-3; D not certain. This TCR came from a young man who had recovered from COVID-19. The CDR3: CAISESWAGSDTQYF. The CDR3 DNA reads TGTGCCATCAGTGAGTCCTGGGCCGGATCAGATACGCAGTATTTT.